The next 9 T cell receptor beta chains were all read from a single sample in a study of response to subunit inactivated influenza vaccine. TCRdb passed the RT-PCR reads through MiXCR, listing each CDR3 protein once. Among about 700,000 distinct CDR3 sequences listed, 14% were seen once. The sequences come from PBMCs from blood, collected around 14 days before vaccination. These receptors were collected from a man aged 50 to 60 who received an inactivated influenza vaccine.

The V gene is TRBV30, the J gene TRBJ1-6; weak D call: TRBD1 (6 bases). V lost 4 bases to trimming and J lost 5 bases, with 15 bases between them. CDR3 size: 15 residues. The V gene's germline CDR1 is GTSNPN and CDR2 SVGIG (reference sequence). The CDR3 here is CAWKPPGQNNSPLHF. The CDR3 bases are TGTGCCTGGAAACCCCCGGGACAAAATAATTCACCCCTCCACTTT.

In its sample, this clonotype was seen a few times. The V call is TRBV9, the J call TRBJ2-1, with 8 bases identical to TRBD2. CDR1 and CDR2 from the germline V gene are SGDLS and YYNGEE. With 0 bases clipped from V and 7 bases from J, the junction kept 6 bases outside the gene matches. The CDR3 has 15 amino acids. The CDR3 region has the DNA TGTGCCAGCAGCGTAGCCGGGGGGGCCGAGAATGAGCAGTTCTTC. It encodes CASSVAGGAENEQFF.

The count of this clonotype is one. DNA of the CDR3: TGTGCCAGCAGCGCAGGGGGGTGGGGGATTCAAGAGACCCAGTACTTC. Its protein product is CASSAGGWGIQETQYF. The chain couples TRBV12-3 or TRBV12-4 to TRBJ2-5; possible D gene TRBD1, 7 bases. This CDR3 comprises 16 residues. V was pared by 6 bases and J by 2 bases, with 19 bases between.

The table lists this clonotype with many counts. This chain joins TRBV20-1 and TRBJ2-7; D is possibly TRBD1 (6 bases). The CDR3 covers 12 residues. Deletions cut 2 bases from V and 4 bases from J, with 9 bases between. Germline V CDR1 and CDR2: DFQATT, SNEGSKA (reference sequence). The CDR3 is CSARTGNYEQYF. DNA for the CDR3: TGCAGTGCTAGAACAGGGAATTACGAGCAGTACTTC.

This clonotype appeared many times. The chain recombines TRBV6-2 or TRBV6-3 with TRBJ2-7; TRBD2 matches at 9 bases. Trimming took 0 bases from V and 0 from J; bases not matched to a gene: 9. This CDR3 spans 18 amino acids. CDR1 MNHEY and CDR2 SVGEGT come from the germline V gene. For the CDR3, the DNA is TGTGCCAGCAGTTACTCGAAGTCGAGACTAGCGGCCTCCTACGAGCAGTACTTC. Translation: CASSYSKSRLAASYEQYF.

This clonotype was counted ten times or more. The rearrangement links TRBV7-2 to TRBJ1-1; D ambiguous. The V end was cut by 1 base, the J end by 5 bases, with 8 bases between. This CDR3 has 13 residues. Germline V gives CDR1 SGHTA, CDR2 FQGNSA. The CDR3 is CASSLGVDTEAFF. The CDR3 DNA sequence: TGTGCCAGCAGCTTAGGCGTAGATACTGAAGCTTTCTTT. The full variable domain, its missing parts supplied by reference TRBV7-2 and TRBJ1-1, is GAGVSQSPSNKVTEKGKDVELRCDPISGHTALYWYRQSLGQGLEFLIYFQGNSAPDKSGLPSDRFSAERTGGSVSTLTIQRTQQEDSAVYLCASSLGVDTEAFFGQGTRLTVV.

The chain links TRBV27 to TRBJ2-3; D ambiguous. Trimming shortened V by 2 bases and J by 4 bases, and 7 bases separated the two germline ends. Germline CDR1 is MNHEY and CDR2 is SMNVEV (reference sequence). There are 13 residues in the CDR3. In DNA form, the CDR3 reads TGTGCCAGCAGTTTAATTGCTGCAGATACGCAGTATTTT. Its protein is CASSLIAADTQYF.

This clonotype was observed a handful of times. The gene calls are TRBV11-2 and TRBJ2-2; TRBD2 matches 13 bases. Germline values: CDR1 SGHAT, CDR2 FQNNGV. This CDR3 region has 20 residues. The ends lost 3 bases at V and 7 bases at J; junction bases unmatched: 17. The CDR3 nucleotides are TGTGCCAGCAGCTTCCCCAGCCGGACTAGCGGGAGAGGTTGGGGCGGGGAGCTGTTTTTT. Its protein product is CASSFPSRTSGRGWGGELFF.

To note about this clonotype: A much larger clone differs from this one at a single base, so this may be a read error. The chain uses TRBV25-1 and TRBJ2-5; possibly TRBD2 for D (6 bases). Per the germline V gene, CDR1 is MGHDK and CDR2 is SYGVNS. The length of the CDR3 is 14 residues. The CDR3, as DNA: TGTGCCAGCAGTGAATTTCCCTGGGGGGAGACCCAGAACTTC. It specifies CASSEFPWGETQNF.